A single sample is the source of the 3 T cell receptor beta chains below, sequenced in a study of response to subunit inactivated influenza vaccine. TCRdb passed the RT-PCR reads through MiXCR, listing each CDR3 protein once. The sample shows about 480,000 distinct CDR3 sequences, 9.5% to 12% of them seen only once. The sample in question was PBMCs from blood, obtained 45 days after vaccination. These receptors came from a man in his fifties or sixties who received an inactivated influenza vaccine.

This clonotype was observed a handful of times. V and J are TRBV4-1 and TRBJ1-5; D not resolved. The CDR3 totals 14 residues. Germline V gene data show CDR1 as MGHRA and CDR2 as YSYEKL. Trimming removed 0 bases at V and 9 bases at J, with 12 bases between. The CDR3 DNA reads as TGCGCCAGCAGCCAAGATGCCGGTGGTTGGCCCCAGCATTTT. It encodes CASSQDAGGWPQHF.

This clonotype has just a few counts. The chain is built from TRBV24-1 and TRBJ2-6, with D unresolved. The CDR3 length is 16 residues. The V gene lost 3 bases and the J gene lost 0 bases, with 8 bases spanning the gap. Looked up from germline, CDR1 is KGHDR and CDR2 is SFDVKD. The CDR3 region is CATSDPDTSGANVLTF. The CDR3 nucleotides are TGTGCCACCAGTGATCCCGACACCTCTGGGGCCAACGTCCTGACTTTC.

CDR3 in DNA: TGTGCCAGCAGCGTCCACCCGGGACAGGGAGACAAGCAGTACTTC. This translates into CASSVHPGQGDKQYF. The chain has TRBV9 and TRBJ2-7, with 9 bases that match TRBD1. The CDR3 is made up of 15 amino acids. Germline loops: CDR1 SGDLS, CDR2 YYNGEE. V was pared by 2 bases and J by 8 bases, with 11 bases of the junction left unmatched.